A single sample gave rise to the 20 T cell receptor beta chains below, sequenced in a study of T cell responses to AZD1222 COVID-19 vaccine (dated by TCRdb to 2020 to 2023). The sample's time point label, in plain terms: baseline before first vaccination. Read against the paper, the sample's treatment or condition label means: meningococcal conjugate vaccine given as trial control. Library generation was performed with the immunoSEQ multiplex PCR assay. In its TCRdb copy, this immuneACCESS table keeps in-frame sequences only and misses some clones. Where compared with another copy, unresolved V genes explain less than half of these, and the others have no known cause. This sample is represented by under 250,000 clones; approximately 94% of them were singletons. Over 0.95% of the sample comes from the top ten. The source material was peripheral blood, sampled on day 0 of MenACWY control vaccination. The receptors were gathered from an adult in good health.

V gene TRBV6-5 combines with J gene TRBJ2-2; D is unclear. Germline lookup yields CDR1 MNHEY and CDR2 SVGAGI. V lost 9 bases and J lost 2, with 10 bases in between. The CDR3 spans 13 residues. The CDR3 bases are TGTGCCAGTCGCCGGGTAAACACCGGGGAGCTGTTTTTT. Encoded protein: CASRRVNTGELFF.

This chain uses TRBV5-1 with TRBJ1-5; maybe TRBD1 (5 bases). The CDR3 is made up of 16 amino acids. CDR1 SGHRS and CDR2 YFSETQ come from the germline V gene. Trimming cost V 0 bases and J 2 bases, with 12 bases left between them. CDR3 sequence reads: CASSLDGAMGNQPQHF. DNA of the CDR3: TGCGCCAGCAGCTTGGACGGGGCGATGGGCAATCAGCCCCAGCATTTT.

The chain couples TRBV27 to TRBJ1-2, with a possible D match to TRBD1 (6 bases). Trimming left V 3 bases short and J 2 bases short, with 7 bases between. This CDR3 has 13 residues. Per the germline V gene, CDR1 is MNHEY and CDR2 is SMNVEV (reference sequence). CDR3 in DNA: TGTGCCAGCAGTTTTCAGGGGAACTATGGCTACACCTTC. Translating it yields CASSFQGNYGYTF.

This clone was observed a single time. The CDR3 loop reads CASSLGGGRNNEQFF. CDR3 bases: TGTGCCAGCAGCTTAGGGGGTGGGCGGAACAATGAGCAGTTCTTC. J is TRBJ2-1 and V is TRBV11-3; D is undetermined. The germline V gene has CDR1 SGHNT and CDR2 YENEEA. The CDR3 is 15 residues long. Trimming removed 1 base from V and 5 bases from J, with 12 bases in between. Using reference TRBV11-3 and TRBJ2-1 for the parts outside the CDR3, the full variable domain is EAGVVQSPRYKIIEKKQPVAFWCNPISGHNTLYWYLQNLGQGPELLIRYENEEAVDDSQLPKDRFSAERLKGVDSTLKIQPAELGDSAVYLCASSLGGGRNNEQFFGPGTRLTVL.

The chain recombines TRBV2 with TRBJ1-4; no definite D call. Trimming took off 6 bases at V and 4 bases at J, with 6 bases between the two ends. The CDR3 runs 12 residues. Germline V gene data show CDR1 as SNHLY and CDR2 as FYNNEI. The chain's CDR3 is CASRAGNEKLFF. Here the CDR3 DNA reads TGTGCCAGCAGGGCGGGTAATGAAAAACTGTTTTTT.

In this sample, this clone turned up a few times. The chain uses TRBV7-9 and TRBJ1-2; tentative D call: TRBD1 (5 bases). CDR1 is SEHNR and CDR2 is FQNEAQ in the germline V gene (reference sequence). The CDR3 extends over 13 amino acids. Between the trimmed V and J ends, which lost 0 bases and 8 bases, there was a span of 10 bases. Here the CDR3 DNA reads TGTGCCAGCAGCTTAGCAGGGGAGAGGGGCTACACCTTC. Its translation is CASSLAGERGYTF.

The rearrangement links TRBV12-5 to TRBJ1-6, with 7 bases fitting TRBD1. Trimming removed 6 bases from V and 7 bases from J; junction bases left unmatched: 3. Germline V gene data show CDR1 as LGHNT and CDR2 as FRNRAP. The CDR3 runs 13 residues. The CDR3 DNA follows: TGTGCTAGTGGGGGGACAGAGAATTCACCCCTCCACTTT. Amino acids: CASGGTENSPLHF.

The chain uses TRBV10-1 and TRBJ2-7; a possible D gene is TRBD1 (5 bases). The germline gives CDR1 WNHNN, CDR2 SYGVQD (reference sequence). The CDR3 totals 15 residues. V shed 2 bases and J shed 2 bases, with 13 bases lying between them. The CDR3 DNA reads TGCGCCAGCAGTGAGACAGGCAGGGCTACCTACGAGCAGTACTTC. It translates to CASSETGRATYEQYF.

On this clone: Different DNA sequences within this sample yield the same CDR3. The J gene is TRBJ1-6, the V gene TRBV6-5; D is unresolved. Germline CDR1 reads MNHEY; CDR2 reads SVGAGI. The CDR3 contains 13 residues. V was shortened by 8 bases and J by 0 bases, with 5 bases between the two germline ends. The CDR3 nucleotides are TGTGCCAGCCGAAGCTCCTATAATTCACCCCTCCACTTT. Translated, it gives CASRSSYNSPLHF.

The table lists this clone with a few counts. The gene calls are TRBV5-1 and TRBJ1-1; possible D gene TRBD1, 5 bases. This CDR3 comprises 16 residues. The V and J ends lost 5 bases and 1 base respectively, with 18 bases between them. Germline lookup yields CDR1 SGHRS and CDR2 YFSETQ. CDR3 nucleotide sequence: TGCGCCAGCAGGGCGGTTCCAGGGCGCGGGAACACTGAAGCTTTCTTT. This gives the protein CASRAVPGRGNTEAFF.

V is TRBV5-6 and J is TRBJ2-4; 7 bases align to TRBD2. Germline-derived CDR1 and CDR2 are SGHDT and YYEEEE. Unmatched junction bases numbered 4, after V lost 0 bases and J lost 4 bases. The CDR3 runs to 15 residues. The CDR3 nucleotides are TGTGCCAGCAGCTTGGGACACGGGGGGAAAAACATTCAGTACTTC. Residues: CASSLGHGGKNIQYF.

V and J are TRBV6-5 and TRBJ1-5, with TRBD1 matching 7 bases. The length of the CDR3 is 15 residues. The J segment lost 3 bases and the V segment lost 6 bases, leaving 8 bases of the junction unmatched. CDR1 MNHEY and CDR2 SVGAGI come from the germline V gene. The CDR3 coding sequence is TGTGCCAGCAGAAACGACAGGGCCGACAATCAGCCCCAGCATTTT. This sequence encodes CASRNDRADNQPQHF.

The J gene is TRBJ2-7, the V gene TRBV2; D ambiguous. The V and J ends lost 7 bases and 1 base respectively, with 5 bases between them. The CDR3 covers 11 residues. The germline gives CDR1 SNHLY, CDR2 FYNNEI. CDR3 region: CASMLSYEQYF. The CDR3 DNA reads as TGTGCCAGCATGCTATCCTACGAGCAGTACTTC.

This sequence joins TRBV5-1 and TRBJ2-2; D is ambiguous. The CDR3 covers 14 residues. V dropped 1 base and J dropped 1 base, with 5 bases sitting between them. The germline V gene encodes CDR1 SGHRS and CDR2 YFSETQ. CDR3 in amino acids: CASSLRQNTGELFF. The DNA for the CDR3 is TGCGCCAGCAGCTTGAGGCAGAACACCGGGGAGCTGTTTTTT.

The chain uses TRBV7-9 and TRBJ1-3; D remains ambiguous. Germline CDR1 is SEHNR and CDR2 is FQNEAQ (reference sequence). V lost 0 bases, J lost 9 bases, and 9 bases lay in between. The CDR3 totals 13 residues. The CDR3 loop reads CASSLALYSTIYF. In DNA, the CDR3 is TGTGCCAGCAGCTTAGCCCTCTATAGCACCATATATTTT.

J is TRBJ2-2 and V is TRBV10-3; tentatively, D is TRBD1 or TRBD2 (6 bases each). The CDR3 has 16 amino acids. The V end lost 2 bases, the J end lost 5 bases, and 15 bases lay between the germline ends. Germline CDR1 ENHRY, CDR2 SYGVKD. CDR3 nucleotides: TGTGCCATCAGTGAGAGTGGGGGGCGAAGGACCGGGGAGCTGTTTTTT. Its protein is CAISESGGRRTGELFF.

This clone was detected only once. The chain's CDR3 is CASSESGTGGSQPQHF. CDR3 DNA: TGTGCCAGCAGTGAAAGTGGCACAGGGGGCAGCCAGCCCCAGCATTTT. The chain has TRBV25-1 and TRBJ1-5, with 9 bases lining up with TRBD1. The germline V gene has CDR1 MGHDK and CDR2 SYGVNS. This CDR3 is built from 16 residues. Germline trimming cut 2 bases from V and 7 bases from J; bases unmatched to any gene: 9.

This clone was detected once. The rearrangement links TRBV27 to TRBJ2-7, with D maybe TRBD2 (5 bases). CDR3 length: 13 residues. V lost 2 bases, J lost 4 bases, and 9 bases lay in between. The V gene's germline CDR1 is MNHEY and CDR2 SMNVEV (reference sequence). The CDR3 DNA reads TGTGCCAGCAGTTTACGAGGCGGGTACGAGCAGTACTTC. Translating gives CASSLRGGYEQYF.

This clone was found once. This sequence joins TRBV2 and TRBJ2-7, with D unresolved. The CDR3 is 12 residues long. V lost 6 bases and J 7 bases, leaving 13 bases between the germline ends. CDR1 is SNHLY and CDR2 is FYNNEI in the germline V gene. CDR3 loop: CASRESPREQYF. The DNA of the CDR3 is TGTGCCAGCAGGGAGAGCCCGAGGGAGCAGTACTTC.

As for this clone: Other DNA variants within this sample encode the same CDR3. The DNA for the CDR3 is TGTGCCAGCAGTCTCGGCAATCAGCCCCAGCATTTT. It codes for CASSLGNQPQHF. The chain uses TRBV12-3 or TRBV12-4 and TRBJ1-5; D not resolved. Deletions cut 5 bases from V and 2 bases from J, with 4 bases between. The length of the CDR3 is 12 residues.